The 16 T cell receptor beta chains below were found in one sample sequenced in a study of blood T cell repertoires in COVID-19. Libraries were prepared by immunoSEQ multiplex PCR; TCRdb keeps only in-frame clonotypes and omits some of them. The data contain about 160,000 clones, roughly 82% of them singletons. Sequencing was done on a sample of peripheral blood. The receptors come from a woman between 35 and 50 years old with COVID-19, enrolled during active disease.

The chain is built from TRBV7-8 and TRBJ2-7; TRBD1 matches 9 bases. Germline CDR1 SGHVS, CDR2 FQNEAQ. J lost 1 base, V lost 3 bases, and 7 bases had no gene match. The CDR3 is made up of 16 amino acids. The CDR3: CASSFEGQGFSYEQYF. The CDR3, as DNA: TGTGCCAGCAGCTTTGAGGGACAGGGATTTTCCTACGAGCAGTACTTC.

CDR3: CASSLGGRAPEQFF. In DNA form, the CDR3 reads TGTGCCAGCAGCTTAGGCGGGAGGGCTCCTGAGCAGTTCTTC. The rearrangement links TRBV7-9 to TRBJ2-1, with 9 bases lining up with TRBD2. V lost 1 base to trimming and J lost 9 bases; unmatched junction nucleotides: 4. The germline gives CDR1 SEHNR, CDR2 FQNEAQ (reference sequence). The CDR3 has 14 amino acids. The full variable domain, in which reference TRBV7-9 and TRBJ2-1 provide the parts outside the CDR3, is DTGVSQNPRHKITKRGQNVTFRCDPISEHNRLYWYRQTLGQGPEFLTYFQNEAQLEKSRLLSDRFSAERPKGSFSTLEIQRTEQGDSAMYLCASSLGGRAPEQFFGPGTRLTVL.

The V call is TRBV6-7, the J call TRBJ2-3; 7 bases align to TRBD1. TRBV6-7 has ORF status, its function being uncertain. The V gene end was trimmed by 4 bases and the J gene end by 1 base; junction bases not matched to a gene: 14. The CDR3 contains 18 residues. This CDR3 is CASSSDRYEGPRTDTQYF. In DNA, the CDR3 is TGTGCCAGCAGTTCGGACAGGTACGAGGGGCCGCGCACAGATACGCAGTATTTT.

The sample holds a few counts of this clone. The chain employs TRBV10-3 and TRBJ1-4, with TRBD1 matching over 9 bases. CDR1 and CDR2 from the germline V gene are ENHRY and SYGVKD. The length of the CDR3 is 16 residues. Germline trimming cut 0 bases from V and 10 bases from J; bases unmatched to any gene: 9. DNA of the CDR3: TGTGCCATCAGTGAGTCCTTGGGACAGGGAATGTTAAAACTGTTTTTT. It codes for CAISESLGQGMLKLFF.

The gene calls are TRBV7-2 and TRBJ1-4, with 8 bases fitting TRBD1. This CDR3 is built from 16 residues. The junction had 8 bases not matched to a gene; V was cut back by 2 bases and J by 6 bases. Germline assignment: CDR1 SGHTA and CDR2 FQGNSA. DNA of the CDR3: TGTGCCAGCAGCTTAAGACCCAGGGGGCATGATGAAAAACTGTTTTTT. Its translation is CASSLRPRGHDEKLFF.

Within the sample, this clone is medium-sized. This chain uses TRBV7-9 with TRBJ2-5, with 7 bases identical to TRBD1. The germline V gene encodes CDR1 SEHNR and CDR2 FQNEAQ (reference sequence). V dropped 4 bases and J dropped 5; count of bases not matched to a gene: 13. The length of the CDR3 is 16 residues. This CDR3 reads CASSSDGTARGETQYF. The DNA for the CDR3 is TGTGCCAGCAGCTCGGATGGGACAGCTCGCGGGGAGACCCAGTACTTC.

The CDR3 region is CATSSPSGTVVEQYF. The CDR3, as DNA: TGTGCCACCAGCAGCCCCTCCGGGACAGTCGTCGAGCAGTACTTC. This chain links TRBV15 with TRBJ2-7, with 7 positions matching TRBD1. Trimming removed 3 bases from V and 6 bases from J; junction bases left unmatched: 11. From germline, CDR1 is LNHNV and CDR2 YYDKDF (reference sequence). The CDR3 is made up of 15 amino acids.

This clone was counted between two and nine times. The rearrangement joins TRBV5-1 to TRBJ2-1, with 8 bases matching TRBD2. Per the germline V gene, CDR1 is SGHRS and CDR2 is YFSETQ. CDR3 size: 15 residues. The junction had 7 bases not matched to a gene; V was cut back by 4 bases and J by 4 bases. CDR3 sequence reads: CASSDAGTRYNEQFF. CDR3 nucleotides: TGCGCCAGCAGCGATGCCGGGACTAGATACAATGAGCAGTTCTTC. The whole variable domain, filled in from reference TRBV5-1 and TRBJ2-1, reads KAGVTQTPRYLIKTRGQQVTLSCSPISGHRSVSWYQQTPGQGLQFLFEYFSETQRNKGNFPGRFSGRQFSNSRSEMNVSTLELGDSALYLCASSDAGTRYNEQFFGPGTRLTVL.

This clone has more than one count but fewer than ten. The chain has TRBV2 and TRBJ2-7; 8 bases are shared with TRBD1. This CDR3 spans 16 amino acids. The V gene's germline CDR1 is SNHLY and CDR2 FYNNEI. Losses at the gene ends were 3 bases for V and 2 bases for J; bases not matched to a gene: 9. The CDR3 sequence is CASSDNRGEATYEQYV. For the CDR3, the DNA is TGTGCCAGCAGTGACAACAGGGGGGAGGCCACCTACGAGCAGTACGTC.

Regarding this clone: One end of the junction varies from germline; a read error may be responsible. The chain joins TRBV7-8 to TRBJ2-2; D uncertain. CDR3 length: 14 amino acids. Germline V gene sequence: CDR1 SGHVS, CDR2 FQNEAQ. CDR3 sequence: CASSLIRNAGELFF. CDR3 nucleotides: TGTGCCAGCAGCCTCATCAGGAACGCCGGGGAGCTGTTTTTT.

The V call is TRBV23-1, the J call TRBJ2-5; no definite D call. TRBV23-1 is classed as an ORF, of uncertain function. This CDR3 spans 11 amino acids. V lost 10 bases to trimming and J lost 5 bases, with 11 bases between them. This chain's CDR3 is CANVGWETQYF. The CDR3 bases are TGCGCCAACGTCGGGTGGGAGACCCAGTACTTC.

The gene calls are TRBV7-3 and TRBJ1-6; D is perhaps TRBD1 (6 bases). This CDR3 spans 14 amino acids. The germline CDR1 and CDR2 sequences are SGHTA and FQGTGA. V lost 5 bases, J lost 5 bases, and 10 bases lay in between. The DNA for the CDR3 is TGTGCCAGCAGCCGAGGGGGAGATAATTCACCCCTCCACTTT. It yields the protein CASSRGGDNSPLHF.

This chain uses TRBV11-2 with TRBJ2-5, with D tentatively TRBD2 (6 bases). The ends were cut back, 2 bases at V and 2 bases at J, with 9 bases in the middle. From germline, CDR1 is SGHAT and CDR2 FQNNGV. The CDR3 is 14 amino acids. CDR3 nucleotide sequence: TGTGCCAGCAGCTTAAGACTAGAACAAGAGACCCAGTACTTC. Protein sequence: CASSLRLEQETQYF.

This clone has a count of ten or more. The chain combines TRBV6-1 with TRBJ2-1; possibly TRBD2 for D (5 bases). V lost 2 bases to trimming and J lost 3 bases, with 11 bases between them. The CDR3 extends over 15 amino acids. CDR1 and CDR2 (germline): MNHNS, SASEGT. CDR3 residues: CASSEWAGHYNEQFF. The DNA of the CDR3 is TGTGCCAGCAGTGAATGGGCGGGCCACTACAATGAGCAGTTCTTC.

Here the CDR3 DNA reads TGTGCCAGCAGCACATACAATGAGCAGTTCTTC. This translates into CASSTYNEQFF. The chain uses TRBV7-2 and TRBJ2-1; D not certain. CDR1 SGHTA and CDR2 FQGNSA come from the germline V gene. The CDR3 consists of 11 residues. V gave up 5 bases and J gave up 4 bases, with 3 bases separating them.

The chain carries TRBV11-3 and TRBJ2-7, with TRBD1 matching 7 bases. The trim removed 4 bases at V and 4 bases at J, leaving 4 bases unmatched. Germline V lookup: CDR1 SGHNT, CDR2 YENEEA. The CDR3 runs to 13 residues. The CDR3 region is CASSYRGEYEQYF. CDR3 bases: TGTGCCAGCAGCTACAGGGGAGAGTACGAGCAGTACTTC.